The TCR beta chain described here comes from a study of T cell repertoires in cytomegalovirus infection. Study summary: Epitope selection comprised recently identified HLA-C-restricted CMV epitopes and well-studied HLA-B-restricted CMV epitopes. Matching HLA type and CMV infection were both indicated by public TCR beta signatures.

General observations from the study: Ex vivo, HLA-C-restricted CMV-specific TCR beta clonotypes prevailed over the rest of the response. Of the TCR beta families, the public ones yielded a cumulative frequency that identified carriers of CMV plus the relevant HLA.

MiXCR, run by TCRdb on the reads, gives a single entry per CDR3 protein. The repertoire holds 450,000 to 550,000 distinct CDR3 sequences, with approximately 42% as singletons. This clonotype has only a few counts. What it binds is not known. The CDR3 extends over 15 amino acids. The germline V and J ends were trimmed by 5 bases and 5 bases, with 15 bases remaining between them. Per the germline V gene, CDR1 is ENHRY and CDR2 is SYGVKD. This specimen consisted of cultured PBMCs, obtained from culture after CMV antigen stimulation. The rearrangement joins TRBV10-3 to TRBJ1-4; a possible D gene is TRBD1 (5 bases). The TCR comes from a human donor in good health (CMV status not recorded). Some clones in this sample may be carry-over from other donors' samples. The CDR3 DNA is TGTGCCATCAGTACCTCGGGACTCGCAAATGAAAAACTGTTTTTT. Translation gives CAISTSGLANEKLFF.